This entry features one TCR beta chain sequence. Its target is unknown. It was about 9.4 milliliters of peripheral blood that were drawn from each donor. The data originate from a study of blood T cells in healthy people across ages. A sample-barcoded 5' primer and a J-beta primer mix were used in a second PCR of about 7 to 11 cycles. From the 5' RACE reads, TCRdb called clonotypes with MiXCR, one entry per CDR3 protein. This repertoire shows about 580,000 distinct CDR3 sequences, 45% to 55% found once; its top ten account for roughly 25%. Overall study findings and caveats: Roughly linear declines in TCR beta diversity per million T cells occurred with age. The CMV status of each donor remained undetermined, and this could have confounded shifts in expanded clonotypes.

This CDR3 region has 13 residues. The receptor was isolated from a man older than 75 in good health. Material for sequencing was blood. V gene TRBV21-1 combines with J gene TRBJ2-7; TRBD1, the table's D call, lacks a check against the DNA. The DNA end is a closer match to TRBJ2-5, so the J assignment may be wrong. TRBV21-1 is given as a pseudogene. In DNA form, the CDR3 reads TGTGCCAGCAGCAAAGCAGGGGGCGAGACCCAGTACTTC. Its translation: CASSKAGGETQYF.